The clone carrying this TCR beta chain was observed a single time. The data belong to a study of a mutant IDH1 vaccine in newly diagnosed glioma. On the study more broadly: Most patients had radiochemotherapy with temozolomide before enrollment; others had one alone.

CDR1 and CDR2 from the germline V gene are MNHEY and SVGAGI. This CDR3 spans 15 amino acids. The V gene end was trimmed by 6 bases and the J gene end by 2 bases; junction bases not matched to a gene: 4. The method was immunoSEQ multiplex PCR; TCRdb's version includes in-frame clones alone and lacks a portion of them. In the table there are 55,000 to 70,000 clones, approximately 85% of which are singletons. The time point here: baseline, week 1 (first vaccination visit). Treatment denoted: pre-vaccination baseline after standard-of-care therapy. This receptor was obtained from a man aged 45-65 years with glioma. Sequenced material: PBMCs, taken from a glioma patient treated with radiotherapy, temozolomide or both. This chain connects TRBV6-5 to TRBJ2-5, with 12 bases lining up with TRBD2. The CDR3 is CASSQTSGGQETQYF. The CDR3 DNA is TGTGCCAGCAGCCAGACTAGCGGGGGACAAGAGACCCAGTACTTC.